This T cell receptor beta chain appears in the sequencing data of a study of CD8+CD57+ T cells in acquired aplastic anemia. Study in general: An average of roughly 3 ug of DNA was obtained from sorted CD4+ and CD8+ cells.

In patients chosen for sequencing, flow cytometry had shown CD8+CD57+ cell expansion. The patients all had a severe acquired aplastic anemia diagnosis. Genomic DNA acted as the template from which TCR beta VDJ combination and CDR3 sequence profiling were carried out. TCRdb passed the reads through MiXCR, listing each CDR3 protein once. Of 250,000 or so distinct CDR3 sequences in the sample, around 43% were seen once. This CDR3 has 14 residues. Germline CDR1 reads ENHRY; CDR2 reads SYGVKD. V lost 3 bases and J 6 bases, leaving 14 bases between the germline ends. The sequence derives from a human donor with aplastic anemia. Input material: sorted CD4+, CD8+, or CD8+CD57+ T cells (not recorded which) from PBMCs. This chain uses TRBV10-3 with TRBJ1-2; D remains unclear. The CDR3 protein is CAISDQAQTNGYTF. CDR3 coding DNA: TGTGCCATCAGTGACCAGGCACAGACAAATGGCTACACCTTC.